This T cell receptor (beta chain) is from a study of blood T cell repertoires in COVID-19. The CDR3 totals 17 residues. V shed 5 bases and J shed 0 bases, with 17 bases lying between them. CDR1 is SEHNR, CDR2 FQNEAQ, per germline (reference sequence). Sequencing used immunoSEQ multiplex PCR; TCRdb keeps in-frame clones, though not all of them. This sample has 250,000 to 300,000 clones; over 75% occur once, and the top ten carry approximately 12%. The chain links TRBV7-9 to TRBJ1-5; possible D gene TRBD1, 6 bases. This receptor was identified in a woman aged 55 to 70 with acute or convalescent COVID-19. Sequenced sample: peripheral blood. This chain's CDR3 is CASSNWGGAGSNQPQHF. In DNA form, the CDR3 reads TGTGCCAGCAGCAACTGGGGGGGGGCTGGTAGCAATCAGCCCCAGCATTTT.